These 29 T cell receptor beta chains were all obtained from the same sample, sequenced in a study of blood T cell repertoires in COVID-19. The table came from immunoSEQ multiplex PCR; TCRdb's copy has only in-frame clones and leaves some out. Seen here are over 150,000 clones, roughly nine tenths observed once, and the top ten hold 1.9%. What was sequenced was peripheral blood. The origin of the receptors is a man aged 18 to 29 who had recovered from COVID-19.

V gene TRBV4-1 combines with J gene TRBJ2-2, with 13 bases lining up with TRBD2. Trimming took 1 base from V and 5 from J; bases not matched to a gene: 4. Germline CDR1 MGHRA, CDR2 YSYEKL. This CDR3 spans 17 amino acids. The CDR3: CASSQGTSGSLTGELFF. CDR3 DNA: TGCGCCAGCAGCCAAGGGACTAGCGGGAGTCTTACCGGGGAGCTGTTTTTT.

This sequence joins TRBV15 and TRBJ2-2; TRBD2 matches at 11 bases. V dropped 1 base and J dropped 10; count of bases not matched to a gene: 11. Germline V CDR1 and CDR2: LNHNV, YYDKDF (reference sequence). The CDR3 contains 17 residues. The CDR3 region is CATSRAGSGRALEELFF. The CDR3 DNA is TGTGCCACCAGCAGAGCCGGTAGCGGGAGGGCCTTAGAGGAGCTGTTTTTT.

V usage is TRBV2 and J usage is TRBJ2-5; 10 nucleotides match TRBD2. The germline gives CDR1 SNHLY, CDR2 FYNNEI. The CDR3 contains 14 residues. Trimming cost V 11 bases and J 4 bases; bases outside gene matches: 10. Here the CDR3 reads CAGKLAGFLETQYF. The CDR3 nucleotides are TGTGCCGGAAAACTAGCGGGATTTTTAGAGACCCAGTACTTC.

The CDR3 sequence is CASSADRGGTEAFF. The CDR3 DNA is TGTGCCAGCAGTGCGGACAGGGGAGGGACTGAAGCTTTCTTT. The V gene is TRBV25-1, the J gene TRBJ1-1; the match to TRBD1 covers 9 bases. CDR1 MGHDK and CDR2 SYGVNS come from the germline V gene. The CDR3 is made up of 14 amino acids. After removal of 4 bases from V and 5 bases from J, the junction contained 5 bases not matched to a gene.

The CDR3 loop reads CASSVAFGGESGNTIYF. CDR3 in DNA: TGTGCCAGCAGCGTAGCTTTCGGGGGTGAATCTGGAAACACCATATATTTT. This chain connects TRBV9 to TRBJ1-3, with TRBD1 as a possible D gene (5 bases). The CDR3 has 17 amino acids. Germline CDR1 and CDR2: SGDLS and YYNGEE. V lost 0 bases, J lost 1 base, and 14 bases lay in between. Together with reference TRBV9 and TRBJ1-3, the CDR3 gives the full variable domain: DSGVTQTPKHLITATGQRVTLRCSPRSGDLSVYWYQQSLDQGLQFLIQYYNGEERAKGNILERFSAQQFPDLHSELNLSSLELGDSALYFCASSVAFGGESGNTIYFGEGSWLTVV.

The chain couples TRBV7-6 to TRBJ1-5; D call uncertain. Trimming pared 6 bases from V and 3 bases from J, leaving 24 bases between. The CDR3 sequence is 18 residues long. Germline-derived CDR1 and CDR2 are SGHVS and FNYEAQ. The CDR3 protein is CASRRAPKDVGPNQPQHF. The CDR3 nucleotides read TGTGCCAGCAGGAGGGCCCCAAAGGACGTTGGACCCAATCAGCCCCAGCATTTT.

The chain combines TRBV9 with TRBJ2-2; D perhaps matches TRBD2 (6 bases). Germline loops: CDR1 SGDLS, CDR2 YYNGEE. This CDR3 contains 16 residues. Trimming shortened V by 3 bases and J by 6 bases, and 18 bases separated the two germline ends. The DNA for the CDR3 is TGTGCCAGCAGCGCTTCCGGGACTCAGAAGGCCGGGGAGCTGTTTTTT. The encoded protein is CASSASGTQKAGELFF. The entire variable domain, with the rest obtained from reference TRBV9 and TRBJ2-2, is as follows: DSGVTQTPKHLITATGQRVTLRCSPRSGDLSVYWYQQSLDQGLQFLIQYYNGEERAKGNILERFSAQQFPDLHSELNLSSLELGDSALYFCASSASGTQKAGELFFGEGSRLTVL.

This clone was seen more than once but under ten times. V and J are TRBV19 and TRBJ1-1; D is possibly TRBD1 (6 bases). Looked up from germline, CDR1 is LNHDA and CDR2 is SQIVND (reference sequence). There are 15 residues in the CDR3. Trimming pared 5 bases from V and 0 bases from J, leaving 13 bases between. CDR3 sequence reads: CASSPYGQLNTEAFF. The CDR3 DNA follows: TGTGCCAGTAGTCCCTATGGACAGCTGAACACTGAAGCTTTCTTT.

The chain uses TRBV6-2 or TRBV6-3 and TRBJ2-1, with 9 bases identical to TRBD1. Unmatched junction bases numbered 3, after V lost 5 bases and J lost 7 bases. CDR3 size: 13 residues. The germline gives CDR1 MNHEY, CDR2 SVGEGT. CDR3 amino acids: CASSGQGNNEQFF. The CDR3 DNA sequence: TGTGCCAGCAGTGGACAGGGGAATAATGAGCAGTTCTTC.

The V call is TRBV7-2, the J call TRBJ1-1; 10 bases agree with TRBD1. V lost 1 base and J lost 6; bases outside the gene matches: 2. Germline loops: CDR1 SGHTA, CDR2 FQGNSA. The CDR3 sequence is 14 residues long. The DNA for the CDR3 is TGTGCCAGCAGCTTAGGACAGGGGGCGCCTGAAGCTTTCTTT. This translates into CASSLGQGAPEAFF.

The V and J genes are TRBV6-5 and TRBJ1-2; tentative D call: TRBD1 (6 bases). Looked up from germline, CDR1 is MNHEY and CDR2 is SVGAGI. V lost 4 bases and J 2 bases, leaving 11 bases between the germline ends. The CDR3 is made up of 14 amino acids. The CDR3 DNA is TGTGCCAGCAGTTCCGGGACAACCAACTATGGCTACACCTTC. Its protein product is CASSSGTTNYGYTF.

This sequence joins TRBV19 and TRBJ2-7; TRBD2 agrees at 10 bases. CDR3 size: 12 residues. Germline trimming cut 7 bases from V and 4 bases from J; bases unmatched to any gene: 1. CDR1 is LNHDA and CDR2 is SQIVND in the germline V gene (reference sequence). DNA for the CDR3: TGTGCCAGTACTAGCGGGAGTTACGAGCAGTACTTC. Encoded protein: CASTSGSYEQYF.

The gene calls are TRBV6-2 or TRBV6-3 and TRBJ1-4; unclear D gene. Germline CDR1 is MNHEY and CDR2 is SVGEGT. The CDR3 is 15 residues long. V lost 0 bases and J lost 6, with 11 bases in between. CDR3 nucleotides: TGTGCCAGCAGTTACTCCCCGCTTGAGCATGAAAAACTGTTTTTT. Amino acid sequence: CASSYSPLEHEKLFF.

This chain uses TRBV12-3 or TRBV12-4 with TRBJ1-1; D remains unclear. Trimming stripped 7 bases from V and 1 base from J, with 10 bases between. CDR3 size: 13 residues. CDR3 amino acids: CASTPLTNTEAFF. The CDR3 coding sequence is TGTGCCAGCACCCCACTCACGAACACTGAAGCTTTCTTT.

The genes are TRBV4-2 and TRBJ2-5; no clear D. CDR3 length: 14 amino acids. Germline V lookup: CDR1 LGHNA, CDR2 YNFKEQ. Trimming took 1 base from V and 5 from J, leaving 11 bases between them. For the CDR3, the DNA is TGTGCCAGCAGCCAAGCCGGTCCGGTGGAGACCCAGTACTTC. Translating it yields CASSQAGPVETQYF.

This chain connects TRBV4-3 to TRBJ2-5; weak D call: TRBD1 (5 bases). The germline V gene encodes CDR1 LGHNA and CDR2 YSLEER. V lost 0 bases and J lost 4, with 9 bases in between. CDR3 size: 14 residues. The CDR3 DNA follows: TGCGCCAGCAGCCAAGACCCCCAGGGAGAGACCCAGTACTTC. Amino acid sequence: CASSQDPQGETQYF.

Of note for this clone: The junction departs from the called germline gene at one end, perhaps through a read error. The chain joins TRBV6-5 to TRBJ2-1, with D possibly matching TRBD2 (5 bases). Germline-derived CDR1 and CDR2 are MNHEY and SVGAGI. The CDR3 has 14 amino acids. The CDR3 spells CAGSRGLSYNEQFF. The CDR3 coding sequence is TGTGCCGGCAGTCGGGGTTTGTCCTACAATGAGCAGTTCTTC.

This CDR3 is CASSQDSRNYEQYF. The CDR3 DNA reads TGCGCCAGCAGCCAAGATAGCCGGAACTACGAGCAGTACTTC. The rearrangement links TRBV4-3 to TRBJ2-7; D not certain. CDR1 LGHNA and CDR2 YSLEER come from the germline V gene. The CDR3 spans 14 residues. V was pared by 0 bases and J by 3 bases, with 9 bases between.

This sequence joins TRBV12-5 and TRBJ2-1, with 14 bases aligning to TRBD2. Germline V gene lookup returns CDR1 LGHNT and CDR2 FRNRAP. V shed 2 bases and J 16 bases; nucleotides not matched to a gene: 10. The length of the CDR3 is 15 residues. The CDR3 here is CASGLPGLAGGRKFF. In nucleotides, the CDR3 is TGTGCTAGTGGTTTGCCAGGACTAGCGGGAGGCCGCAAATTCTTC.

The chain joins TRBV29-1 to TRBJ2-7; weak D call: TRBD2 (5 bases). The V and J ends lost 1 base and 3 bases respectively, with 16 bases between them. The CDR3 has 15 amino acids. The germline gives CDR1 SQVTM, CDR2 ANQGSEA. The CDR3, as DNA: TGCAGCGTTGAAGGAGGGAGTAGCCCAATCTACGAGCAGTACTTC. This gives the protein CSVEGGSSPIYEQYF.

In this sample, this clone turned up once. The chain combines TRBV6-5 with TRBJ2-3; perhaps TRBD2 as D (5 bases). This CDR3 is 14 amino acids long. Trimming stripped 6 bases from V and 3 bases from J, with 13 bases between. CDR1 and CDR2 (germline): MNHEY, SVGAGI. CDR3 DNA sequence: TGTGCCAGCAGATCCGAGAGGGAAACAGATACGCAGTATTTT. Residues: CASRSERETDTQYF.

In nucleotides, the CDR3 is TGTGCCAGCTCACCGGTGGGACAGGGAGAAGTTGAAGCTTTCTTT. Translated, it gives CASSPVGQGEVEAFF. The chain recombines TRBV18 with TRBJ1-1; TRBD1 agrees at 9 bases. The V gene end was trimmed by 3 bases and the J gene end by 7 bases; junction bases not matched to a gene: 9. The CDR3 runs to 15 residues. Germline V lookup: CDR1 KGHSH, CDR2 LQKENI.

This rearrangement joins TRBV11-2 to TRBJ2-1, with D possibly being TRBD1 (6 bases). CDR1 and CDR2 (germline): SGHAT, FQNNGV. The CDR3 is made up of 13 amino acids. V was pared by 1 base and J by 10 bases, with 11 bases between. CDR3 loop: CASSLGDTLEQFF. The CDR3 DNA reads TGTGCCAGCAGCTTAGGGGACACACTAGAGCAGTTCTTC.

The chain recombines TRBV6-5 with TRBJ2-5, with 7 bases aligning to TRBD1. Germline V CDR1 and CDR2: MNHEY, SVGAGI. The CDR3 spans 14 residues. After removal of 5 bases from V and 4 bases from J, the junction contained 7 bases not matched to a gene. The CDR3 spells CASSIVGGRETQYF. DNA of the CDR3: TGTGCCAGCAGTATTGTAGGGGGCCGAGAGACCCAGTACTTC.

V usage is TRBV7-2 and J usage is TRBJ1-6; TRBD1 matches 7 bases. CDR3 size: 16 residues. Germline V CDR1 and CDR2: SGHTA, FQGNSA. The ends lost 1 base at V and 7 bases at J; junction bases unmatched: 7. The CDR3 sequence is CASSLEAGGLNSPLHF. For the CDR3, the DNA is TGTGCCAGCAGCTTAGAGGCAGGGGGGCTAAATTCACCCCTCCACTTT.

CDR3 region: CASSPAAPRNSPLHF. The CDR3, as DNA: TGTGCCAGCTCACCGGCGGCTCCCCGTAATTCACCCCTCCACTTT. The V gene is TRBV18, the J gene TRBJ1-6; D uncertain. Germline V gene sequence: CDR1 KGHSH, CDR2 LQKENI. The CDR3 length is 15 residues. Trimming pared 3 bases from V and 6 bases from J, leaving 12 bases between.

The rearrangement joins TRBV24-1 to TRBJ2-3; D may be TRBD2 (6 bases). Germline V gene lookup returns CDR1 KGHDR and CDR2 SFDVKD. Trimming removed 2 bases at V and 1 base at J, with 9 bases between. The CDR3 length is 15 residues. DNA of the CDR3: TGTGCCACCAGTGATTCGCGGAGGGGCACAGATACGCAGTATTTT. It yields the protein CATSDSRRGTDTQYF.

The V call is TRBV25-1, the J call TRBJ1-1; D ambiguous. The CDR3 is 11 amino acids. With 2 bases removed from V and 11 bases from J, the gap between germline ends came to 9 bases. Germline V gene lookup returns CDR1 MGHDK and CDR2 SYGVNS. The chain's CDR3 is CASSEGLGAFF. CDR3 coding DNA: TGTGCCAGCAGTGAAGGGCTTGGGGCTTTCTTT.

The chain recombines TRBV19 with TRBJ2-1; a possible D gene is TRBD2 (6 bases). V lost 3 bases and J lost 7, with 19 bases in between. This CDR3 contains 16 residues. From germline, CDR1 is LNHDA and CDR2 SQIVND (reference sequence). The CDR3 protein is CASSIPSLGSGNEQFF. CDR3 sequence (DNA): TGTGCCAGTAGTATCCCCTCTCTCGGGAGCGGTAATGAGCAGTTCTTC. The entire variable domain, with the rest obtained from reference TRBV19 and TRBJ2-1, is as follows: DGGITQSPKYLFRKEGQNVTLSCEQNLNHDAMYWYRQDPGQGLRLIYYSQIVNDFQKGDIAEGYSVSREKKESFPLTVTSAQKNPTAFYLCASSIPSLGSGNEQFFGPGTRLTVL.